Listed here are 18 T cell receptor beta chains from one sample, sequenced in a study of T cells in Graves' hyperthyroidism and ophthalmopathy. Amplification targeted TCR beta CDR3 regions from RNA transcripts. Using the HTBI primer set, a first-round RT-PCR was run on the TCR CDR3. TCRdb independently ran MiXCR on the multiplex PCR reads; one entry per CDR3 protein. Among about 540,000 distinct CDR3 sequences listed, 40% to 55% were seen once. Material for sequencing was peripheral blood or thyroid tissue (not recorded which). The origin of the receptors is a woman between 18 and 29 years old with Graves' hyperthyroidism.

The chain uses TRBV20-1 and TRBJ2-5, with TRBD2 as a possible D gene (5 bases). V lost 0 bases, J lost 4 bases, and 12 bases lay in between. The CDR3 is 14 amino acids. In germline, CDR1 is DFQATT, CDR2 SNEGSKA (reference sequence). The CDR3 here is CSAREGIGGETQYF. For the CDR3, the DNA is TGCAGTGCTAGAGAAGGGATAGGAGGAGAGACCCAGTACTTC.

In this sample, this clonotype turned up many times. The chain employs TRBV10-3 and TRBJ2-5, with 9 bases that match TRBD1. The V gene's germline CDR1 is ENHRY and CDR2 SYGVKD. V was clipped by 0 bases and J by 2 bases; unmatched bases: 1. This CDR3 has 15 residues. In DNA, the CDR3 is TGTGCCATCAGTGAGTCGGGACAGGGTCAAGAGACCCAGTACTTC. Translation gives CAISESGQGQETQYF.

V is TRBV20-1 and J is TRBJ1-2; the D is unclear. In germline, CDR1 is DFQATT, CDR2 SNEGSKA (reference sequence). CDR3 length: 14 residues. V lost 3 bases to trimming and J lost 4 bases, with 15 bases between them. The DNA of the CDR3 is TGCAGTGCTAGGACGGCGGCAGAGGGCTATGGCTACACCTTC. It yields the protein CSARTAAEGYGYTF.

This clonotype was observed many times. V gene TRBV15 combines with J gene TRBJ1-4; 7 bases agree with TRBD1. V shed 3 bases, J shed 0 bases, and the junction held 10 bases outside the gene matches. CDR1 and CDR2 from the germline V gene are LNHNV and YYDKDF (reference sequence). The CDR3 runs 18 residues. The CDR3 sequence: CATSSNRGYGATNEKLFF. The CDR3 nucleotides read TGTGCCACCAGCAGCAACAGGGGATATGGAGCAACTAATGAAAAACTGTTTTTT.

The gene calls are TRBV7-2 and TRBJ2-7, with 9 bases identical to TRBD1. J was trimmed by 2 bases and V by 3 bases; bases with no gene match: 17. This CDR3 has 19 residues. CDR1 is SGHTA, CDR2 FQGNSA, per germline. CDR3 amino acids: CASSFLAGTGMGGPYEQYF. The CDR3 DNA is TGTGCCAGCAGCTTCCTTGCCGGGACAGGGATGGGCGGGCCCTACGAGCAGTACTTC.

This clonotype was observed many times. The genes are TRBV29-1 and TRBJ1-2; no firm D call. CDR1 and CDR2 from the germline V gene are SQVTM and ANQGSEA. The V end was cut by 3 bases, the J end by 8 bases, with 10 bases between. The CDR3 runs 11 residues. The CDR3, as DNA: TGCAGCGTTGAGGGCCCCGAGGGCTACACCTTC. As protein: CSVEGPEGYTF.

V gene TRBV15 combines with J gene TRBJ2-5; 9 bases line up with TRBD2. Germline trimming cut 0 bases from V and 4 bases from J; bases unmatched to any gene: 12. In germline, CDR1 is LNHNV, CDR2 YYDKDF (reference sequence). The CDR3 extends over 18 amino acids. For the CDR3, the DNA is TGTGCCACCAGCAGAGATCCGATAGGGTTTAGCGGGAGAGAGACCCAGTACTTC. It codes for CATSRDPIGFSGRETQYF. Variable domain in full (rest from reference TRBV15 and TRBJ2-5): DAMVIQNPRYQVTQFGKPVTLSCSQTLNHNVMYWYQQKSSQAPKLLFHYYDKDFNNEADTPDNFQSRRPNTSFCFLDIRSPGLGDTAMYLCATSRDPIGFSGRETQYFGPGTRLLVL.

This clonotype was found many times. The chain recombines TRBV5-1 with TRBJ1-1; 7 positions agree with TRBD1. Losses at the gene ends were 0 bases for V and 5 bases for J; bases not matched to a gene: 13. Looked up from germline, CDR1 is SGHRS and CDR2 is YFSETQ. CDR3 length: 17 amino acids. The CDR3 nucleotides read TGCGCCAGCAGCTTGGGGCTTACAGGGGCAAGAGGGACTGAAGCTTTCTTT. This codes for CASSLGLTGARGTEAFF. The whole variable domain, remainder taken from reference TRBV5-1 and TRBJ1-1, is KAGVTQTPRYLIKTRGQQVTLSCSPISGHRSVSWYQQTPGQGLQFLFEYFSETQRNKGNFPGRFSGRQFSNSRSEMNVSTLELGDSALYLCASSLGLTGARGTEAFFGQGTRLTVV.

The chain links TRBV19 to TRBJ2-5; the match to TRBD2 covers 9 bases. Near its end, the DNA agrees better with TRBJ2-1, so the J call may be wrong. CDR3 size: 15 residues. Germline loops: CDR1 LNHDA, CDR2 SQIVND (reference sequence). The CDR3 coding sequence is TGTGCCAGTAATGCAGGCGGGAGGGTAAACAATGAGCAGTTCTTC. It yields the protein CASNAGGRVNNEQFF.

The chain combines TRBV27 with TRBJ2-2; a weak D match, TRBD2 (7 bases). This CDR3 is built from 14 residues. V shed 6 bases and J shed 10 bases, with 18 bases lying between them. CDR1 is MNHEY, CDR2 SMNVEV, per germline (reference sequence). CDR3 DNA: TGTGCCAGCAGCCAGATAGGGGGGGCCGAGGAGCTGTTTTTT. Translated, it gives CASSQIGGAEELFF.

V and J are TRBV20-1 and TRBJ2-2; the D is unclear. Germline CDR1 and CDR2: DFQATT and SNEGSKA (reference sequence). V dropped 5 bases and J dropped 7 bases, with 8 bases sitting between them. The CDR3 runs 11 residues. This chain's CDR3 is CSAGASGELFF. Written as DNA, the CDR3 is TGCAGTGCTGGTGCTAGCGGGGAGCTGTTTTTT.

V and J are TRBV7-8 and TRBJ1-6, with TRBD1 identical over 10 bases. Germline V gives CDR1 SGHVS, CDR2 FQNEAQ. The CDR3 has 19 amino acids. Trimming at V came to 10 bases and at J to 1 base, leaving 16 bases not matched to a gene. The CDR3 sequence: CAISPSGQGIRSYNSPLHF. CDR3 DNA sequence: TGTGCCATATCCCCGTCGGGACAGGGGATCAGGTCCTATAATTCACCCCTCCACTTT.

This clonotype was recorded only once. The chain joins TRBV10-3 to TRBJ1-3; tentatively, D is TRBD1 (5 bases). The V gene lost 8 bases and the J gene lost 1 base, with 18 bases spanning the gap. The CDR3 loop spans 16 amino acids. Germline-derived CDR1 and CDR2 are ENHRY and SYGVKD. The CDR3 nucleotides read TGTGCCATCTCGGGGACCAGGGTGAATTCTGGAAACACCATATATTTT. Translated, it gives CAISGTRVNSGNTIYF.

In its sample, this clonotype was seen a few times. A much larger clone differs by one base, so this may be a read error. The chain is built from TRBV6-5 and TRBJ1-2; 7 positions agree with TRBD1. The germline V gene encodes CDR1 MNHEY and CDR2 SVGAGI. CDR3 length: 14 residues. Trimming at V came to 2 bases and at J to 4 bases, leaving 4 bases not matched to a gene. The CDR3 DNA sequence: TGTGCCAGCAGTTACCTGGGACAGCCCTATGGCTACACCTTC. It specifies CASSYLGQPYGYTF.

The chain combines TRBV20-1 with TRBJ1-6; tentative D call: TRBD1 (6 bases). Deletions cut 2 bases from V and 17 bases from J, with 22 bases between. The V gene's germline CDR1 is DFQATT and CDR2 SNEGSKA (reference sequence). The CDR3 contains 14 residues. The CDR3 DNA sequence: TGCAGTGCTAGACCCGGGACAAAGGGTGATTACGTCCACTTT. Residues: CSARPGTKGDYVHF.

This clonotype was recorded many times. This sequence joins TRBV10-3 and TRBJ2-2, with 7 bases lining up with TRBD1. The junction had 3 bases not matched to a gene; V was cut back by 4 bases and J by 1 base. CDR3 length: 15 amino acids. CDR1 and CDR2 (germline): ENHRY, SYGVKD. The CDR3 loop is CAISGTGENTGELFF. The DNA for the CDR3 is TGTGCCATCAGTGGGACAGGCGAGAACACCGGGGAGCTGTTTTTT.

V gene TRBV27 combines with J gene TRBJ2-2; D is perhaps TRBD1 (6 bases). V was cut by 7 bases and J by 8 bases, with 14 bases left in between. This CDR3 has 13 residues. Per the germline V gene, CDR1 is MNHEY and CDR2 is SMNVEV (reference sequence). The CDR3 sequence: CASTRRGTGELFF. For the CDR3, the DNA is TGTGCCAGCACCCGGAGAGGGACAGGGGAGCTGTTTTTT.

The rearrangement uses TRBV9 and TRBJ1-3; D is undetermined. There are 13 residues in the CDR3. Trimming took off 3 bases at V and 3 bases at J, with 7 bases between the two ends. CDR1 SGDLS and CDR2 YYNGEE come from the germline V gene. CDR3 residues: CASSAYSGNTIYF. CDR3 nucleotide sequence: TGTGCCAGCAGCGCTTACAGTGGAAACACCATATATTTT. Based on the CDR3 plus reference TRBV9 and TRBJ1-3, the full variable domain is DSGVTQTPKHLITATGQRVTLRCSPRSGDLSVYWYQQSLDQGLQFLIQYYNGEERAKGNILERFSAQQFPDLHSELNLSSLELGDSALYFCASSAYSGNTIYFGEGSWLTVV.